These T cell receptor beta chains were read from a single sample in a study of T cell changes during pregnancy in multiple sclerosis. Produced via immunoSEQ multiplex PCR; TCRdb's table is partial and in-frame only. Of some 54,000 clones in the sample, approximately 94% were seen once. Source: CD8+ T cells from peripheral blood mononuclear cells, taken in the third trimester of pregnancy. All receptors come from a female donor with multiple sclerosis, enrolled in a pregnancy study. CDR3s leave out the opening cysteine and the closing phenylalanine or tryptophan. Each record gives: CDR3 length, J gene, V gene, CDR3 protein.

len: 12; j_gene: TRBJ2-1; v_gene: TRBV11-2; CDR3aa: ASKPGGYYNEQF
len: 10; j_gene: TRBJ2-1; v_gene: TRBV19; CDR3aa: ATGGTGLEQF
len: 14; j_gene: TRBJ2-7; v_gene: TRBV7-9; CDR3aa: ASSWVPSGTPYEQY
len: 12; j_gene: TRBJ1-5; v_gene: TRBV14; CDR3aa: ASSRGGRGQPQH
len: 15; j_gene: TRBJ2-2; v_gene: TRBV7-3; CDR3aa: ASSLRPTSGRTGELF
len: 13; j_gene: TRBJ2-2; v_gene: TRBV4-1; CDR3aa: ASSHTLGGSGELF
len: 13; j_gene: TRBJ2-7; v_gene: TRBV7-9; CDR3aa: ASSSTGGENYEQY
len: 11; j_gene: TRBJ1-5; v_gene: TRBV6-5; CDR3aa: ASSYKANQPQH
len: 12; j_gene: TRBJ2-2; v_gene: TRBV9; CDR3aa: ASSSPLYTGELF
len: 12; j_gene: TRBJ2-7; v_gene: TRBV7-6; CDR3aa: ASSLDSVPYEQY
len: 12; j_gene: TRBJ2-7; v_gene: TRBV9; CDR3aa: ASSVGGEPDEQY
len: 12; j_gene: TRBJ2-7; v_gene: TRBV5-1; CDR3aa: ASSSGQGANEQY
len: 14; j_gene: TRBJ2-1; v_gene: TRBV11-2; CDR3aa: ASSLGLAGGDNEQF
len: 14; j_gene: TRBJ2-5; v_gene: TRBV4-1; CDR3aa: ASSQRLNLAEETQY
len: 15; j_gene: TRBJ2-3; v_gene: TRBV7-3; CDR3aa: ASSIIPGQAYTDTQY
len: 13; j_gene: TRBJ1-1; v_gene: TRBV4-1; CDR3aa: ASSQEEAVNTEAF
len: 13; j_gene: TRBJ2-7; v_gene: TRBV5-5; CDR3aa: ASSLIAGESYEQY
len: 12; j_gene: TRBJ1-1; v_gene: TRBV19; CDR3aa: ASTAGTRATEAF
len: 13; j_gene: TRBJ2-7; v_gene: TRBV6-5; CDR3aa: ASRAGQGASYEQY
len: 14; j_gene: TRBJ2-1; v_gene: TRBV29-1; CDR3aa: SVVASGRGSYNEQF
len: 19; j_gene: TRBJ2-7; v_gene: TRBV27; CDR3aa: ASSTITPGLAHPPTSYEQY
len: 9; j_gene: TRBJ1-2; v_gene: TRBV7-9; CDR3aa: ASSGQGSYT
len: 12; j_gene: TRBJ2-7; v_gene: TRBV4-2; CDR3aa: ASSLGLAGGEQY
len: 14; j_gene: TRBJ2-7; v_gene: TRBV5-1; CDR3aa: ASSLSPGEGYYEQY
len: 9; j_gene: TRBJ2-1; v_gene: TRBV5-6; CDR3aa: ASSLVSEQF
len: 12; j_gene: TRBJ1-1; v_gene: TRBV9; CDR3aa: ASSVVRGPTEAF
len: 14; j_gene: TRBJ2-7; v_gene: TRBV4-1; CDR3aa: ASSHHPGQGVREQY
len: 11; j_gene: TRBJ1-2; v_gene: TRBV7-3; CDR3aa: ASSPGTGRGYT
len: 12; j_gene: TRBJ2-2; v_gene: TRBV5-1; CDR3aa: ASSLALGTGELF
len: 17; j_gene: TRBJ1-4; v_gene: TRBV15; CDR3aa: ATSRDGYLISGRDEKLF
len: 17; j_gene: TRBJ2-1; v_gene: TRBV7-2; CDR3aa: ASRPGLAGGTYSYNEQF
len: 14; j_gene: TRBJ2-7; v_gene: TRBV7-9; CDR3aa: ASSLFRGALSYEQY
len: 9; j_gene: TRBJ1-4; v_gene: TRBV30; CDR3aa: AWSAGLKLF
len: 13; j_gene: TRBJ2-1; v_gene: TRBV19; CDR3aa: ASKTDSSSYNEQF
len: 15; j_gene: TRBJ2-6; v_gene: TRBV5-6; CDR3aa: ASSFGRPRSGANVLT
len: 12; j_gene: TRBJ2-7; v_gene: TRBV19; CDR3aa: ASSPRKSRYEQY
len: 9; j_gene: TRBJ2-1; v_gene: TRBV5-4; CDR3aa: ASSHYNEQF
len: 13; j_gene: .; v_gene: TRBV28; CDR3aa: ASSPGLAGGDEQY
len: 11; j_gene: TRBJ1-2; v_gene: TRBV6-5; CDR3aa: ASSYATGYGYT
len: 14; j_gene: TRBJ2-1; v_gene: TRBV10-3; CDR3aa: ATRTSGSAGGNEQF
len: 14; j_gene: TRBJ2-1; v_gene: TRBV7-9; CDR3aa: ASSLVASGRYNEQF
len: 12; j_gene: TRBJ2-1; v_gene: TRBV6-1; CDR3aa: ASSELQSHNEQF
len: 13; j_gene: TRBJ1-2; v_gene: TRBV27; CDR3aa: ASSYTGGLFYGYT
len: 11; j_gene: TRBJ1-1; v_gene: TRBV27; CDR3aa: ASSLHEGPEAF
len: 13; j_gene: TRBJ2-7; v_gene: TRBV5-6; CDR3aa: ASSSTSGSGYEQY
len: 12; j_gene: TRBJ1-2; v_gene: TRBV5-5; CDR3aa: ASSLGQANYGYT
len: 14; j_gene: TRBJ1-2; v_gene: TRBV19; CDR3aa: ASSDLTGNFNYGYT
len: 13; j_gene: TRBJ1-5; v_gene: TRBV6-5; CDR3aa: ASRAAHHSNQPQH
len: 12; j_gene: TRBJ2-7; v_gene: TRBV10-2; CDR3aa: ASSVAGGPHEQY
len: 14; j_gene: TRBJ1-5; v_gene: TRBV5-6; CDR3aa: ASSLGEQGALQPQH
len: 11; j_gene: TRBJ2-3; v_gene: TRBV7-9; CDR3aa: ASSGTGGDTQY
len: 14; j_gene: TRBJ1-3; v_gene: TRBV7-9; CDR3aa: ASSFGTGDSGNTIY
len: 12; j_gene: TRBJ1-2; v_gene: TRBV5-8; CDR3aa: ASSPRRGIYGYT
len: 13; j_gene: TRBJ1-1; v_gene: TRBV11-2; CDR3aa: ASSSYREGNTEAF
len: 13; j_gene: TRBJ1-5; v_gene: TRBV6-1; CDR3aa: ASSGAPIDGQPQH
len: 14; j_gene: TRBJ2-1; v_gene: TRBV7-7; CDR3aa: ASSLGGLAGHNEQF
len: 13; j_gene: TRBJ1-5; v_gene: TRBV11-2; CDR3aa: ASSLDEAPYQPQH